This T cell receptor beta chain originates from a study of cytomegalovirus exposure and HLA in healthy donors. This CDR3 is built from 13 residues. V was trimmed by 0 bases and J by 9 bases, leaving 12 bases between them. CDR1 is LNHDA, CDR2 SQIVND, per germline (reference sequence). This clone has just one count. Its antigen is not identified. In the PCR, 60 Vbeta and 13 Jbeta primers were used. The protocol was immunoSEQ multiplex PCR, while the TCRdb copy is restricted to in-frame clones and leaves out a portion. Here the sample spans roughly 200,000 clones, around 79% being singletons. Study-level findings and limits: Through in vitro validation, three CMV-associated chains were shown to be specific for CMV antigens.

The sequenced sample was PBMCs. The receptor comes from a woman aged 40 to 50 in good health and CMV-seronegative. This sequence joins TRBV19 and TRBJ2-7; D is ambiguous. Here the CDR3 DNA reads TGTGCCAGTAGTATAGAATTAGGCGGTCGGCAGTACTTC. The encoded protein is CASSIELGGRQYF.